Below are 7 T cell receptor beta chains sequenced from a single sample in a study of CD8 T cells in ankylosing spondylitis (dated by TCRdb to between 2016 and 2019). Libraries came from 5' RACE. The instrument was an Illumina HiSeq 2500. TCRdb handled the public reads itself, with Q25 trimming in fastp and clone calling in MiXCR, and kept productive beta chains. Here each entry gathers all rows of one CDR3 protein and keeps the most common genes and DNA. This sample gives under 170,000 distinct CDR3 sequences in total; around 43% of them show up just once. Over 12% of the sample belongs to the ten largest clones. The sequenced material came from synovial fluid, either unsorted or a sorted T cell fraction (not recorded which). These receptors were obtained from a male donor with ankylosing spondylitis.

This clonotype appeared many times. The chain links TRBV6-1 to TRBJ2-3; the match to TRBD2 covers 14 bases. The CDR3 contains 15 residues. Per germline, CDR1 MNHNS and CDR2 SASEGT. After removal of 4 bases from V and 4 bases from J, the junction contained 1 base not matched to a gene. The CDR3 DNA reads as TGTGCCAGCAGTGGACTAGCGGGAGGGCCAGATACGCAGTATTTT. Translation gives CASSGLAGGPDTQYF.

The V gene is TRBV12-3 or TRBV12-4, the J gene TRBJ2-1, with D tentatively TRBD1 or TRBD2 (5 bases each). Trimming took off 4 bases at V and 0 bases at J, with 19 bases between the two ends. This CDR3 contains 18 residues. CDR3 sequence: CASSSPGGPEVSYNEQFF. The CDR3 DNA follows: TGTGCCAGCAGTTCCCCTGGGGGACCGGAAGTCTCCTACAATGAGCAGTTCTTC.

The V gene is TRBV5-1, the J gene TRBJ2-7, with 9 bases matching TRBD2. CDR3 size: 15 residues. The germline V gene encodes CDR1 SGHRS and CDR2 YFSETQ. With V trimmed by 1 base and J by 3 bases, 5 bases remained unmatched. CDR3 in amino acids: CASSLTGTSNYEQYF. The CDR3 nucleotides are TGCGCCAGCAGCTTGACCGGGACTAGCAACTACGAGCAGTACTTC. The whole variable domain, remainder taken from reference TRBV5-1 and TRBJ2-7, is KAGVTQTPRYLIKTRGQQVTLSCSPISGHRSVSWYQQTPGQGLQFLFEYFSETQRNKGNFPGRFSGRQFSNSRSEMNVSTLELGDSALYLCASSLTGTSNYEQYFGPGTRLTVT.

The V and J genes are TRBV5-6 and TRBJ2-2; D could derive from TRBD1 or TRBD2 (5 bases each). The CDR3 contains 13 residues. Germline CDR1 SGHDT, CDR2 YYEEEE. Trimming removed 1 base at V and 6 bases at J, with 7 bases between. In nucleotides, the CDR3 is TGTGCCAGCAGCTTGCAGGGAGCCGGGGAGCTGTTTTTT. This codes for CASSLQGAGELFF.

This clonotype was detected ten times or more. The gene calls are TRBV12-3 or TRBV12-4 and TRBJ1-4; maybe TRBD1 (5 bases). The V end lost 6 bases, the J end lost 8 bases, and 13 bases lay between the germline ends. The CDR3 length is 13 residues. The CDR3 sequence: CASSPVGEEKLFF. The CDR3 nucleotides read TGTGCCAGCAGCCCCGTGGGGGAGGAAAAACTGTTTTTT.

The sample holds a few counts of this clonotype. The J gene is TRBJ2-1, the V gene TRBV27; D gene uncertain. The germline CDR1 and CDR2 sequences are MNHEY and SMNVEV (reference sequence). Trimming stripped 2 bases from V and 0 bases from J, with 8 bases between. The CDR3 totals 15 residues. The CDR3 DNA reads as TGTGCCAGCAGTTTAGGGCTGAGCTCCTACAATGAGCAGTTCTTC. This gives the protein CASSLGLSSYNEQFF.

Here the CDR3 DNA reads TGTGCCAGCAGATCCGGGACATCACCCTACGAGCAGTACTTC. Translating it yields CASRSGTSPYEQYF. The chain combines TRBV7-9 with TRBJ2-7; possible D gene TRBD1, 6 bases. This CDR3 has 14 residues. Germline V gives CDR1 SEHNR, CDR2 FQNEAQ (reference sequence). Trimming removed 6 bases at V and 2 bases at J, with 14 bases between.